The next 20 T cell receptor beta chains were all read from a single sample in a study of T-cell reconstitution after alpha-beta-depleted transplantation in children. Unique molecular identifiers were used to barcode this TCRbeta library. MiXCR, applied by TCRdb to the PCR reads, yields one record per CDR3 protein. This sample has roughly 610,000 distinct CDR3 sequences, with 8% to 11% found just once. Source: PBMCs from the stem cell graft donor, taken from the stem cell graft. The receptors here all came from a human donor who donated a stem cell graft to a child with acute myeloid leukemia.

The table lists this clonotype with many counts. The chain combines TRBV20-1 with TRBJ1-5, with D unclear. CDR3 length: 14 residues. V was trimmed by 1 base and J by 6 bases, leaving 13 bases between them. Germline V CDR1 and CDR2: DFQATT, SNEGSKA (reference sequence). The CDR3 region is CSARVPQRSQPQHF. CDR3 in DNA: TGCAGTGCTAGAGTTCCTCAACGGAGTCAGCCCCAGCATTTT.

This clonotype was recorded many times. This chain links TRBV20-1 with TRBJ1-4; the D gene is possibly TRBD1 (5 bases). This CDR3 has 16 residues. Trimming stripped 5 bases from V and 2 bases from J, with 18 bases between. Germline values: CDR1 DFQATT, CDR2 SNEGSKA (reference sequence). The CDR3 nucleotides are TGCAGTGCTGTAGGGATCTCTGGGGCTACTAATGAAAAACTGTTTTTT. Translated, it gives CSAVGISGATNEKLFF.

This clonotype was counted only a few times. The V and J genes are TRBV29-1 and TRBJ1-1; D is perhaps TRBD1 (5 bases). Between the trimmed V and J ends, which lost 4 bases and 2 bases, there was a span of 11 bases. Germline CDR1 and CDR2: SQVTM and ANQGSEA. The CDR3 is 13 amino acids. This chain's CDR3 is CSVVGGSNTEAFF. The CDR3 nucleotides are TGCAGCGTTGTCGGGGGAAGCAACACTGAAGCTTTCTTT.

The chain uses TRBV29-1 and TRBJ2-5; tentative D call: TRBD2 (7 bases). Germline V gives CDR1 SQVTM, CDR2 ANQGSEA. V was pared by 1 base and J by 2 bases, with 20 bases between. The CDR3 runs to 17 residues. CDR3 coding DNA: TGCAGCGTTGAAGGAGGTCAGGGGATGGGGGGGCAAGAGACCCAGTACTTC. Protein product: CSVEGGQGMGGQETQYF. Combining the CDR3 with reference TRBV29-1 and TRBJ2-5 gives the whole variable domain SAVISQKPSRDICQRGTSLTIQCQVDSQVTMMFWYRQQPGQSLTLIATANQGSEATYESGFVIDKFPISRPNLTFSTLTVSNMSPEDSSIYLCSVEGGQGMGGQETQYFGPGTRLLVL.

The table lists this clonotype with a few counts. The J gene is TRBJ1-2, the V gene TRBV25-1; 12 nucleotides line up with TRBD1. Germline V CDR1 and CDR2: MGHDK, SYGVNS. After removal of 5 bases from V and 5 bases from J, the junction contained 9 bases not matched to a gene. The CDR3 has 16 residues. The CDR3 sequence: CASSRGTGGLGYGYTF. DNA of the CDR3: TGTGCCAGCAGTCGAGGGACAGGGGGCTTAGGGTATGGCTACACCTTC.

This clonotype came up a few times. This chain connects TRBV2 to TRBJ2-6, with D tentatively TRBD1 (5 bases). The CDR3 sequence is 17 residues long. Germline assignment: CDR1 SNHLY and CDR2 FYNNEI. Trimming left V 5 bases short and J 0 bases short, with 14 bases between. CDR3 region: CASSLMDISSGANVLTF. For the CDR3, the DNA is TGTGCCAGCAGTTTAATGGACATTTCCTCTGGGGCCAACGTCCTGACTTTC.

This clonotype was seen a single time. The chain has TRBV20-1 and TRBJ2-6, with 9 bases fitting TRBD2. After removal of 3 bases from V and 0 bases from J, the junction contained 3 bases not matched to a gene. Per the germline V gene, CDR1 is DFQATT and CDR2 is SNEGSKA (reference sequence). The CDR3 runs 16 residues. In DNA form, the CDR3 reads TGCAGTGCTAGGGGAGCGGGGGGCTCTGGGGCCAACGTCCTGACTTTC. Its translation: CSARGAGGSGANVLTF.

The table lists this clonotype with a few counts. The chain uses TRBV7-9 and TRBJ2-1; the match to TRBD2 covers 11 bases. Germline V gene lookup returns CDR1 SEHNR and CDR2 FQNEAQ (reference sequence). V was clipped by 3 bases and J by 8 bases; unmatched bases: 6. The CDR3 covers 15 residues. CDR3 loop: CASSFLAGGLDEQFF. Written as DNA, the CDR3 is TGTGCCAGCAGCTTTCTAGCGGGAGGTCTGGATGAGCAGTTCTTC.

The rearrangement links TRBV6-1 to TRBJ2-7; the D gene is possibly TRBD2 (5 bases). CDR1 is MNHNS and CDR2 is SASEGT in the germline V gene. The CDR3 totals 14 residues. Deletions cut 6 bases from V and 3 bases from J, with 15 bases between. This chain's CDR3 is CASRTLGVYYEQYF. The CDR3 DNA sequence: TGTGCCAGCAGAACTCTCGGGGTTTACTACGAGCAGTACTTC.

Many counts were recorded for this clonotype. The V and J genes are TRBV7-9 and TRBJ2-7; the D gene is possibly TRBD2 (6 bases). Germline assignment: CDR1 SEHNR and CDR2 FQNEAQ (reference sequence). The CDR3 is made up of 16 amino acids. V lost 4 bases to trimming and J lost 4 bases, with 20 bases between them. Written as DNA, the CDR3 is TGTGCCAGCAGCTCAAAACCGGGACGGACTAATTACGAGCAGTACTTC. Its translation: CASSSKPGRTNYEQYF.

Only a few counts were recorded for this clonotype. The rearrangement uses TRBV7-2 and TRBJ2-7; D is uncertain. CDR3 length: 13 residues. The germline gives CDR1 SGHTA, CDR2 FQGNSA. V gave up 9 bases and J gave up 3 bases, with 15 bases separating them. CDR3 sequence: CARPWAGFYEQYF. CDR3 bases: TGTGCCAGACCCTGGGCAGGATTCTACGAGCAGTACTTC.

The chain combines TRBV29-1 with TRBJ2-5, with a tentative D call TRBD2 (5 bases). Germline CDR1 is SQVTM and CDR2 is ANQGSEA. The germline V and J ends were trimmed by 6 bases and 1 base, with 9 bases remaining between them. CDR3 length: 12 residues. The CDR3, as DNA: TGCAGCGTCTCAAGCGGCCAAGAGACCCAGTACTTC. Protein sequence: CSVSSGQETQYF.

In its sample, this clonotype was seen a few times. The V call is TRBV20-1, the J call TRBJ1-2; D not certain. Germline V gene data show CDR1 as DFQATT and CDR2 as SNEGSKA (reference sequence). With 3 bases removed from V and 5 bases from J, the gap between germline ends came to 10 bases. The CDR3 sequence is 12 residues long. The CDR3 DNA is TGCAGTGCTAGTGACCTATTTTATGGCTACACCTTC. Amino acids: CSASDLFYGYTF.

There are a few counts of this clonotype. The chain recombines TRBV29-1 with TRBJ1-2; possible D gene TRBD1, 6 bases. The length of the CDR3 is 17 residues. Trimming pared 6 bases from V and 1 base from J, leaving 24 bases between. The germline CDR1 and CDR2 sequences are SQVTM and ANQGSEA. This CDR3 reads CSVDGVPGTQNNYGYTF. DNA for the CDR3: TGCAGCGTCGATGGGGTGCCCGGGACACAAAATAACTATGGCTACACCTTC.

This rearrangement joins TRBV12-3 or TRBV12-4 to TRBJ1-6; no definite D call. V lost 7 bases to trimming and J lost 10 bases, with 11 bases between them. CDR3 length equals 12 residues. The DNA of the CDR3 is TGTGCCAGCAACAGACCCGGGTCACCCCTCCACTTT. This encodes CASNRPGSPLHF.

This clonotype has ten or more counts. This chain connects TRBV5-1 to TRBJ1-3; D not resolved. The germline V gene encodes CDR1 SGHRS and CDR2 YFSETQ. This CDR3 region has 12 residues. Trimming shortened V by 4 bases and J by 8 bases, and 10 bases separated the two germline ends. The CDR3 reads CASSAIGDTIYF. As DNA, the CDR3 is TGCGCCAGCAGCGCAATCGGCGACACCATATATTTT.

J is TRBJ2-5 and V is TRBV7-2; 11 nucleotides line up with TRBD2. The length of the CDR3 is 15 residues. The germline gives CDR1 SGHTA, CDR2 FQGNSA. The V segment lost 5 bases and the J segment 0 bases; nucleotides outside the gene matches: 2. The CDR3 sequence: CASSRTSGHQETQYF. The CDR3 coding sequence is TGTGCCAGCAGCCGGACTAGCGGGCACCAAGAGACCCAGTACTTC.

This clonotype has just a few counts. The J gene is TRBJ2-3, the V gene TRBV30; TRBD2 aligns across 9 bases. The length of the CDR3 is 15 residues. With V trimmed by 2 bases and J by 4 bases, 7 bases remained unmatched. CDR1 GTSNPN and CDR2 SVGIG come from the germline V gene (reference sequence). The CDR3 spells CAWSLIAGASDTQYF. CDR3 coding DNA: TGTGCCTGGAGTCTGATAGCGGGAGCGTCAGATACGCAGTATTTT.

Many counts were recorded for this clonotype. The rearrangement uses TRBV7-9 and TRBJ2-1, with a possible D match to TRBD2 (6 bases). The V and J ends lost 3 bases and 0 bases respectively, with 9 bases between them. Germline V gene data show CDR1 as SEHNR and CDR2 as FQNEAQ (reference sequence). This CDR3 is 15 amino acids long. The CDR3 coding sequence is TGTGCCAGCAGCTTGGGACTGCCCTCCTACAATGAGCAGTTCTTC. This encodes CASSLGLPSYNEQFF.

The table lists this clonotype with many counts. The V call is TRBV10-3, the J call TRBJ2-2; no definite D call. V was clipped by 6 bases and J by 0 bases, with 2 bases between them. CDR3 length: 12 residues. Germline CDR1 ENHRY, CDR2 SYGVKD. The CDR3 DNA sequence: TGTGCCATCAGGACGAACACCGGGGAGCTGTTTTTT. Its protein is CAIRTNTGELFF.